Shown below are 16 T cell receptor beta chains from a single sample sequenced in a study of blood T cell repertoires in COVID-19. TCRdb keeps only in-frame clones here, not all; method: immunoSEQ multiplex PCR. The table has some 380,000 clones, around 90% seen once. Source material: peripheral blood. Receptors originate from a man between 18 and 29 years old with active or convalescent COVID-19.

The CDR3 region has the DNA TGTGCCAGCAGCTTAAGAGGGACACTTAAGGGGGTAAGCACTGAAGCTTTCTTT. This encodes CASSLRGTLKGVSTEAFF. The chain employs TRBV7-9 and TRBJ1-1, with D maybe TRBD1 (6 bases). From germline, CDR1 is SEHNR and CDR2 FQNEAQ (reference sequence). The CDR3 has 18 residues. Trimming removed 2 bases from V and 4 bases from J, with 23 bases in between.

The gene calls are TRBV28 and TRBJ1-1; unclear D gene. Trimming cost V 2 bases and J 1 base, with 11 bases left between them. The CDR3 runs 15 residues. The germline gives CDR1 MDHEN, CDR2 SYDVKM. CDR3 loop: CASSLRRDWNTEAFF. The CDR3 nucleotides are TGTGCCAGCAGTTTACGGAGGGATTGGAACACTGAAGCTTTCTTT. The full variable domain, its missing parts supplied by reference TRBV28 and TRBJ1-1, is DVKVTQSSRYLVKRTGEKVFLECVQDMDHENMFWYRQDPGLGLRLIYFSYDVKMKEKGDIPEGYSVSREKKERFSLILESASTNQTSMYLCASSLRRDWNTEAFFGQGTRLTVV.

The rearrangement joins TRBV6-2 or TRBV6-3 to TRBJ2-5; 8 positions agree with TRBD1. The CDR3 runs 15 residues. Trimming removed 0 bases from V and 4 bases from J; junction bases left unmatched: 4. Germline assignment: CDR1 MNHEY and CDR2 SVGEGT. The CDR3 region is CASSYSGTGSETQYF. The CDR3 coding sequence is TGTGCCAGCAGTTACTCAGGGACAGGTTCAGAGACCCAGTACTTC.

This clone showed up just once. The genes are TRBV6-5 and TRBJ2-5; the D gene is possibly TRBD1 (5 bases). The CDR3 consists of 14 residues. The V end lost 6 bases, the J end lost 2 bases, and 13 bases lay between the germline ends. Germline V gene sequence: CDR1 MNHEY, CDR2 SVGAGI. CDR3 protein: CASRRRNRQETQYF. Written as DNA, the CDR3 is TGTGCCAGCAGACGACGGAACAGGCAAGAGACCCAGTACTTC.

The chain links TRBV28 to TRBJ1-4, with 9 bases lining up with TRBD1. V shed 2 bases and J 5 bases; nucleotides not matched to a gene: 9. The CDR3 loop spans 17 amino acids. From germline, CDR1 is MDHEN and CDR2 SYDVKM. The CDR3 reads CASSLLLTGGLNEKLFF. The CDR3 DNA follows: TGTGCCAGCAGTTTACTCTTAACAGGGGGCCTGAATGAAAAACTGTTTTTT.

This sequence joins TRBV19 and TRBJ2-4; 14 positions match TRBD2. CDR1 is LNHDA, CDR2 SQIVND, per germline (reference sequence). This CDR3 region has 16 residues. The junction had 2 bases not matched to a gene; V was cut back by 4 bases and J by 3 bases. This CDR3 reads CASSRTSGRSKNIQYF. The CDR3 coding sequence is TGTGCCAGTAGTAGGACTAGCGGGAGGAGCAAAAACATTCAGTACTTC.

The chain joins TRBV6-6 to TRBJ2-3; maybe TRBD1 (6 bases). V lost 7 bases and J lost 2, with 13 bases in between. The germline CDR1 and CDR2 sequences are MNHNY and SVGAGI (reference sequence). The CDR3 contains 14 residues. The CDR3 reads CASNSGDPTDTQYF. DNA of the CDR3: TGTGCCAGCAATTCAGGGGACCCCACAGATACGCAGTATTTT.

This clone was recorded only once. The rearrangement joins TRBV5-1 to TRBJ2-4, with 9 bases that match TRBD1. V gave up 2 bases and J gave up 1 base; unmatched junction bases: 7. The CDR3 spans 17 residues. The V gene's germline CDR1 is SGHRS and CDR2 YFSETQ. The CDR3 nucleotides are TGCGCCAGCAGCTTCATGAGACAGGGGGGTGCCAAAAACATTCAGTACTTC. It yields the protein CASSFMRQGGAKNIQYF.

V gene TRBV5-1 combines with J gene TRBJ2-1; D may be TRBD2 (6 bases). V lost 4 bases and J 3 bases, leaving 17 bases between the germline ends. The CDR3 runs to 16 residues. Germline-derived CDR1 and CDR2 are SGHRS and YFSETQ. In DNA, the CDR3 is TGCGCCAGCAGCCCGGCTACTAGCTTTCTCTACAATGAGCAGTTCTTC. It codes for CASSPATSFLYNEQFF.

V and J are TRBV13 and TRBJ1-3; perhaps TRBD1 as D (5 bases). The CDR3 sequence is 22 residues long. Looked up from germline, CDR1 is PRHDT and CDR2 is FYEKMQ (reference sequence). V lost 2 bases and J 0 bases, leaving 29 bases between the germline ends. The CDR3 spells CASSLKGAGSHGGFVSGNTIYF. The DNA for the CDR3 is TGTGCCAGCAGCTTAAAAGGGGCAGGGTCTCATGGAGGGTTCGTCTCTGGAAACACCATATATTTT.

The chain uses TRBV6-5 and TRBJ1-5; D might be TRBD1 (5 bases). V dropped 8 bases and J dropped 2 bases, with 13 bases sitting between them. This CDR3 has 14 residues. CDR1 and CDR2 from the germline V gene are MNHEY and SVGAGI. The CDR3 sequence is CASFWGDGNQPQHF. The CDR3 DNA reads as TGTGCCAGCTTTTGGGGGGATGGCAATCAGCCCCAGCATTTT.

V and J are TRBV20-1 and TRBJ1-3; D not certain. Germline-derived CDR1 and CDR2 are DFQATT and SNEGSKA (reference sequence). The CDR3 loop spans 11 amino acids. Trimming pared 3 bases from V and 9 bases from J, leaving 9 bases between. CDR3 in DNA: TGCAGTGCTAGTATGAGAGGCACCATATATTTT. This codes for CSASMRGTIYF.

The chain recombines TRBV12-2 with TRBJ2-7; the DNA was not used to check the table's D call, TRBD1. TRBV12-2 is classified as a pseudogene. This CDR3 is built from 17 residues. The chain's CDR3 is CASRLWPGTGEGYEQYF. DNA of the CDR3: TGTGCAAGTCGCTTGTGGCCCGGGACAGGGGAAGGCTACGAGCAGTACTTC.

As DNA, the CDR3 is TGTGCCAGCAGTACGCCGGGACAGCCGAACACTGAAGCTTTCTTT. Its protein is CASSTPGQPNTEAFF. The chain combines TRBV2 with TRBJ1-1; 7 bases map to TRBD1. CDR1 is SNHLY, CDR2 FYNNEI, per germline. This CDR3 contains 15 residues. V dropped 5 bases and J dropped 1; count of bases not matched to a gene: 7.

The genes are TRBV27 and TRBJ1-2; TRBD1 might be the D (5 bases). V was shortened by 0 bases and J by 4 bases, with 15 bases between the two germline ends. Germline V CDR1 and CDR2: MNHEY, SMNVEV (reference sequence). This CDR3 comprises 16 residues. CDR3 DNA: TGTGCCAGCAGTTTATCCCAGAGGAGGGGACCCTATGGCTACACCTTC. Residues: CASSLSQRRGPYGYTF.

The J gene is TRBJ2-3, the V gene TRBV2, with a tentative D call TRBD2 (5 bases). This CDR3 is 15 amino acids long. Germline-derived CDR1 and CDR2 are SNHLY and FYNNEI. Trimming took off 4 bases at V and 0 bases at J, with 11 bases between the two ends. The CDR3 nucleotides are TGTGCCAGCAGTGTCTGGCGGGCTAGCACAGATACGCAGTATTTT. Amino acid sequence: CASSVWRASTDTQYF.